This TCR beta chain was recorded in a study of control samples from healthy donors and cancer patients. The germline V gene has CDR1 LNHDA and CDR2 SQIVND (reference sequence). The CDR3 consists of 13 residues. The junction had 2 bases not matched to a gene; V was cut back by 5 bases and J by 3 bases. Profiling relied on immunoSEQ multiplex PCR, and the TCRdb table lists in-frame clones only, not all of them. The sample has roughly 130,000 clones, about 91% seen once. What was sequenced was blood. V gene TRBV19 combines with J gene TRBJ1-1, with 8 bases that match TRBD1. This clonotype originated in a man between 18 and 35 years old in good health. CDR3 nucleotide sequence: TGTGCCAGTAGTGGACAGGGAGACACTGAAGCTTTCTTT. It specifies CASSGQGDTEAFF.